Shown below are 3 T cell receptor beta chains from a single sample sequenced in a study of T cell responses to AZD1222 COVID-19 vaccine. The repertoire was sequenced with immunoSEQ multiplex PCR; TCRdb's copy has only in-frame clones and lacks some. The sample holds over 100,000 clones, approximately 91% seen once. The specimen was peripheral blood, collected on day 0 of AZD1222 vaccination. These receptors came from an adult in good health.

The chain recombines TRBV18 with TRBJ2-1; no clear D. Trimming left V 6 bases short and J 5 bases short, with 11 bases between. CDR1 KGHSH and CDR2 LQKENI come from the germline V gene. The CDR3 is 13 residues long. In nucleotides, the CDR3 is TGTGCCAGCTCCTACCAGGACGACAATGAGCAGTTCTTC. This sequence encodes CASSYQDDNEQFF.

V and J are TRBV27 and TRBJ1-2; D possibly corresponds to TRBD1 (5 bases). This CDR3 is 15 amino acids long. The V end was cut by 4 bases, the J end by 3 bases, with 15 bases between. Germline loops: CDR1 MNHEY, CDR2 SMNVEV (reference sequence). CDR3 nucleotides: TGTGCCAGCAGTTCCCGGGACCCCCGGGACTATGGCTACACCTTC. Residues: CASSSRDPRDYGYTF.

The chain links TRBV6-5 to TRBJ1-2, with 8 bases aligning to TRBD1. Per germline, CDR1 MNHEY and CDR2 SVGAGI. V shed 5 bases and J 7 bases; nucleotides not matched to a gene: 6. CDR3 length: 13 amino acids. The CDR3 sequence: CASSTGTGGGYTF. The CDR3, as DNA: TGTGCCAGCAGTACTGGGACAGGAGGTGGCTACACCTTC.